The entry below describes one TCR beta chain. With a J-beta primer mix and a sample-barcoded 5' primer, a second PCR ran about 7 to 12 cycles. TCRdb ran MiXCR on the 5' RACE reads and lists one entry per CDR3 protein. The table lists around 800,000 distinct CDR3 sequences, about 59% of them singletons. The data are from a study of blood T cells in healthy people across ages. The CDR3 is made up of 14 amino acids. Between the trimmed V and J ends, which lost 3 bases and 4 bases, there was a span of 12 bases. The sequenced sample consisted of blood. V usage is TRBV12-3 or TRBV12-4 and J usage is TRBJ1-2; TRBD1 might be the D (5 bases). The source of this sequence is a man younger than 45 in good health. The CDR3 is CASSFMGGGYGYTF. The CDR3 DNA reads as TGTGCCAGCAGTTTCATGGGGGGAGGCTATGGCTACACCTTC.